A selection of T cell receptor beta chains follows, all from one sample in a study of shared clonotypes between healthy human individuals. Sequencing was performed with immunoSEQ multiplex PCR; in TCRdb, only in-frame clones are kept and a portion is missing. The table records roughly 2,500,000 clones, 80% to 95% of them present only once. The sequencing sample was made of naive CD4+ T cells from PBMCs. The receptors stem from a young man in good health. Some clones in this sample may be carry-over from other donors' samples. Each CDR3 is given with its conserved first and last residue. D genes are given only for firm matches. Clone size is stated in some rows and not others, as once, few, many or a class when expanded.

abundance: NA
v_gene: TRBV5-1
j_gene: TRBJ1-4
d_gene: TRBD1
CDR3aa: CASSSRQGGGEKLFF
CDR3nt: TGCGCCAGCAGCTCCCGACAGGGTGGTGGTGAAAAACTGTTTTTT

abundance: NA
v_gene: TRBV2
j_gene: TRBJ2-7
d_gene: NA
CDR3aa: CASSARTQTYEQYF
CDR3nt: TGTGCCAGCAGTGCCCGGACGCAAACCTACGAGCAGTACTTC

abundance: once
v_gene: TRBV4-1
j_gene: TRBJ1-2
d_gene: NA
CDR3aa: CASSQDPGGTNYGYTF
CDR3nt: TGCGCCAGCAGCCAAGATCCCGGGGGGACTAACTATGGCTACACCTTC

abundance: NA
v_gene: TRBV25-1
j_gene: TRBJ1-5
d_gene: NA
CDR3aa: CASSESVGGNQPQHF
CDR3nt: TGTGCCAGCAGTGAATCCGTAGGCGGCAATCAGCCCCAGCATTTT

abundance: NA
v_gene: TRBV18
j_gene: TRBJ2-7
d_gene: NA
CDR3aa: CASSPGIKGGHEQYF
CDR3nt: TGTGCCAGCTCACCCGGGATCAAGGGTGGCCACGAGCAGTACTTC

abundance: NA
v_gene: TRBV2
j_gene: TRBJ2-3
d_gene: NA
CDR3aa: CASSDEIFDTQYF
CDR3nt: TGTGCCAGCAGCGACGAAATCTTTGATACGCAGTATTTT

abundance: NA
v_gene: TRBV2
j_gene: TRBJ2-5
d_gene: TRBD2
CDR3aa: CASSPGTSIETQYF
CDR3nt: TGTGCCAGCAGCCCCGGGACTAGCATAGAGACCCAGTACTTC

abundance: NA
v_gene: TRBV9
j_gene: TRBJ1-2
d_gene: TRBD1
CDR3aa: CASSERDRASRGYTF
CDR3nt: TGTGCCAGCAGCGAGAGGGACAGGGCTTCGCGCGGCTACACCTTC

abundance: few
v_gene: TRBV28
j_gene: TRBJ1-4
d_gene: NA
CDR3aa: CASSLDEKLFF
CDR3nt: TGTGCCAGCAGCCTAGATGAAAAACTGTTTTTT

abundance: few
v_gene: TRBV27
j_gene: TRBJ1-2
d_gene: NA
CDR3aa: CASSLSDSPNGYTF
CDR3nt: TGTGCCAGCAGTTTATCGGACAGCCCGAATGGCTACACCTTC

abundance: NA
v_gene: TRBV9
j_gene: TRBJ2-7
d_gene: TRBD2
CDR3aa: CASSPGLAGNYEQYF
CDR3nt: TGTGCCAGCAGCCCGGGACTAGCGGGAAATTACGAGCAGTACTTC

abundance: NA
v_gene: TRBV28
j_gene: TRBJ2-5
d_gene: NA
CDR3aa: CATSSGVMQETQYF
CDR3nt: TGTGCCACCTCATCGGGGGTTATGCAAGAGACCCAGTACTTC

abundance: few
v_gene: TRBV5-6
j_gene: TRBJ1-1
d_gene: NA
CDR3aa: CASSPGPNTEAFF
CDR3nt: TGTGCCAGCAGTCCAGGGCCGAACACTGAAGCTTTCTTT

abundance: NA
v_gene: TRBV11-2
j_gene: TRBJ2-2
d_gene: NA
CDR3aa: CASSRGLREELFF
CDR3nt: TGTGCCAGCAGCAGAGGCCTTCGGGAGGAGCTGTTTTTT

abundance: NA
v_gene: TRBV18
j_gene: TRBJ2-1
d_gene: TRBD2
CDR3aa: CASSGRGRGNEQFF
CDR3nt: TGTGCCAGCTCAGGGCGAGGGAGGGGTAATGAGCAGTTCTTC

abundance: NA
v_gene: TRBV5-1
j_gene: TRBJ2-3
d_gene: NA
CDR3aa: CASSSAPSTGSTDTQYF
CDR3nt: TGCGCCAGCAGCTCCGCTCCCTCCACGGGTAGCACAGATACGCAGTATTTT

abundance: NA
v_gene: TRBV29-1
j_gene: TRBJ2-7
d_gene: NA
CDR3aa: CSVESGDEQYF
CDR3nt: TGCAGCGTTGAGAGTGGGGACGAGCAGTACTTC

abundance: NA
v_gene: TRBV7-2
j_gene: TRBJ1-2
d_gene: NA
CDR3aa: CASSLAGPNPTGYTF
CDR3nt: TGTGCCAGCAGCTTAGCGGGCCCCAACCCGACCGGCTACACCTTC

abundance: NA
v_gene: TRBV5-1
j_gene: TRBJ2-5
d_gene: NA
CDR3aa: CASSLGVEETQYF
CDR3nt: TGCGCCAGCAGCTTGGGAGTTGAAGAGACCCAGTACTTC

abundance: NA
v_gene: TRBV7-3
j_gene: TRBJ2-3
d_gene: TRBD2
CDR3aa: CASSRSGRGDTQYF
CDR3nt: TGTGCCAGCAGCCGAAGCGGGAGGGGAGATACGCAGTATTTT

abundance: NA
v_gene: TRBV28
j_gene: TRBJ2-1
d_gene: TRBD2
CDR3aa: CASSLAGAGGREQFF
CDR3nt: TGTGCCAGCAGTTTAGCTGGAGCGGGAGGAAGGGAGCAGTTCTTC

abundance: NA
v_gene: TRBV5-1
j_gene: TRBJ1-2
d_gene: NA
CDR3aa: CASSPGEVNYGYTF
CDR3nt: TGCGCCAGCAGCCCAGGGGAGGTTAACTATGGCTACACCTTC

abundance: once
v_gene: TRBV4-1
j_gene: TRBJ1-4
d_gene: NA
CDR3aa: CASSSPRGAREKLFF
CDR3nt: TGCGCCAGCAGCTCCCCCCGGGGAGCTAGGGAAAAACTGTTTTTT

abundance: NA
v_gene: TRBV19
j_gene: TRBJ1-3
d_gene: NA
CDR3aa: CASSPTLPGPGNTIYF
CDR3nt: TGTGCCAGTAGTCCCACCCTACCAGGCCCCGGAAACACCATATATTTT

abundance: NA
v_gene: TRBV12-5
j_gene: TRBJ2-1
d_gene: TRBD2
CDR3aa: CASGLSWTAGDNEQFF
CDR3nt: TGTGCTAGTGGTTTGAGTTGGACAGCGGGAGACAATGAGCAGTTCTTC

abundance: NA
v_gene: TRBV7-9
j_gene: TRBJ1-3
d_gene: NA
CDR3aa: CASSLVGSGNTIYF
CDR3nt: TGTGCCAGCAGCTTAGTGGGGTCTGGAAACACCATATATTTT

abundance: once
v_gene: TRBV11-2
j_gene: TRBJ2-7
d_gene: NA
CDR3aa: CASRKTTSGTYEQYF
CDR3nt: TGTGCCAGCAGGAAAACAACGAGCGGAACCTACGAGCAGTACTTC

abundance: NA
v_gene: TRBV9
j_gene: TRBJ2-7
d_gene: TRBD1
CDR3aa: CASNRQGRSYEQYF
CDR3nt: TGTGCCAGCAATCGACAGGGACGGAGCTACGAGCAGTACTTC

abundance: NA
v_gene: TRBV6-5
j_gene: TRBJ1-1
d_gene: NA
CDR3aa: CASSYTESVMNTEAFF
CDR3nt: TGTGCCAGCAGTTACACGGAGTCCGTAATGAACACTGAAGCTTTCTTT

abundance: NA
v_gene: TRBV6-5
j_gene: TRBJ2-1
d_gene: TRBD2
CDR3aa: CASSWGLAGGNEQFF
CDR3nt: TGTGCCAGCAGTTGGGGACTAGCGGGAGGTAATGAGCAGTTCTTC

abundance: NA
v_gene: TRBV5-1
j_gene: TRBJ2-1
d_gene: NA
CDR3aa: CASSLQGSHEQFF
CDR3nt: TGCGCCAGCAGCTTACAGGGTTCCCATGAGCAGTTCTTC

abundance: NA
v_gene: TRBV4-1
j_gene: TRBJ1-1
d_gene: NA
CDR3aa: CASSQVRNTEAFF
CDR3nt: TGCGCCAGCAGCCAGGTCAGGAACACTGAAGCTTTCTTT

abundance: NA
v_gene: TRBV9
j_gene: TRBJ1-2
d_gene: TRBD1
CDR3aa: CASSVATQGAYGGYTF
CDR3nt: TGTGCCAGCAGCGTAGCTACGCAGGGGGCCTATGGTGGCTACACCTTC

abundance: NA
v_gene: TRBV7-2
j_gene: TRBJ2-3
d_gene: NA
CDR3aa: CASSLRGGSTDTQYF
CDR3nt: TGTGCCAGCAGCTTACGTGGGGGGTCCACAGATACGCAGTATTTT

abundance: NA
v_gene: TRBV29-1
j_gene: TRBJ1-2
d_gene: TRBD1
CDR3aa: CSVVFHRGTYGYTF
CDR3nt: TGCAGCGTTGTGTTTCACAGGGGGACCTATGGCTACACCTTC

abundance: NA
v_gene: TRBV2
j_gene: TRBJ1-5
d_gene: NA
CDR3aa: CASRGESSNQPQHF
CDR3nt: TGTGCCAGCAGGGGAGAATCGAGCAATCAGCCCCAGCATTTT

abundance: NA
v_gene: TRBV5-1
j_gene: TRBJ2-5
d_gene: TRBD1
CDR3aa: CASSPRGGQGQETQYF
CDR3nt: TGCGCCAGCAGCCCCAGGGGGGGACAGGGCCAAGAGACCCAGTACTTC

abundance: NA
v_gene: TRBV19
j_gene: TRBJ1-2
d_gene: TRBD1
CDR3aa: CASSSRGHGYTF
CDR3nt: TGTGCCAGTAGTAGCAGGGGGCATGGCTACACCTTC

abundance: NA
v_gene: TRBV7-2
j_gene: TRBJ2-5
d_gene: NA
CDR3aa: CASSLQQGGTQYF
CDR3nt: TGTGCCAGCAGCTTACAACAGGGTGGGACCCAGTACTTC

abundance: NA
v_gene: TRBV5-1
j_gene: TRBJ2-3
d_gene: NA
CDR3aa: CASSQLQSTDTQYF
CDR3nt: TGCGCCAGCAGCCAGCTACAGAGCACAGATACGCAGTATTTT

abundance: NA
v_gene: TRBV27
j_gene: TRBJ2-2
d_gene: NA
CDR3aa: CASLKVGAGELFF
CDR3nt: TGTGCCAGCCTTAAGGTGGGGGCCGGGGAGCTGTTTTTT

abundance: NA
v_gene: TRBV11-2
j_gene: TRBJ1-2
d_gene: NA
CDR3aa: CASRGPNYGYTF
CDR3nt: TGTGCCAGCAGGGGGCCAAACTATGGCTACACCTTC

abundance: NA
v_gene: TRBV7-3
j_gene: TRBJ1-1
d_gene: NA
CDR3aa: CASSLAPAGLENTEAFF
CDR3nt: TGTGCCAGCAGCTTAGCACCAGCGGGTTTGGAGAACACTGAAGCTTTCTTT

abundance: NA
v_gene: TRBV27
j_gene: TRBJ2-1
d_gene: NA
CDR3aa: CASSPQGPTYNEQFF
CDR3nt: TGTGCCAGCAGTCCGCAGGGGCCAACCTACAATGAGCAGTTCTTC

abundance: NA
v_gene: TRBV5-1
j_gene: TRBJ1-1
d_gene: NA
CDR3aa: CASSLGGTDEAFF
CDR3nt: TGCGCCAGCAGCTTGGGCGGCACGGACGAAGCTTTCTTT

abundance: NA
v_gene: TRBV5-4
j_gene: TRBJ2-5
d_gene: NA
CDR3aa: CASSLKAGETQYF
CDR3nt: TGTGCCAGCAGCTTGAAGGCAGGGGAGACCCAGTACTTC

abundance: NA
v_gene: TRBV30
j_gene: TRBJ1-4
d_gene: NA
CDR3aa: CAWSSFGEKLFF
CDR3nt: TGTGCCTGGAGTAGCTTCGGTGAAAAACTGTTTTTT

abundance: NA
v_gene: TRBV28
j_gene: TRBJ1-5
d_gene: NA
CDR3aa: CASTDGGANFNQPQHF
CDR3nt: TGTGCCAGCACCGACGGGGGCGCCAACTTCAATCAGCCCCAGCATTTT

abundance: NA
v_gene: TRBV5-1
j_gene: TRBJ2-1
d_gene: TRBD2
CDR3aa: CASSPIAGSYNEQFF
CDR3nt: TGCGCCAGCAGCCCTATAGCGGGTTCCTACAATGAGCAGTTCTTC

abundance: NA
v_gene: TRBV25-1
j_gene: TRBJ2-5
d_gene: NA
CDR3aa: CASSQTANQETQYF
CDR3nt: TGTGCCAGCAGCCAGACAGCGAACCAAGAGACCCAGTACTTC

abundance: NA
v_gene: TRBV2
j_gene: TRBJ2-7
d_gene: NA
CDR3aa: CASKSYEQYF
CDR3nt: TGTGCCAGCAAGTCGTACGAGCAGTACTTC

abundance: NA
v_gene: TRBV5-1
j_gene: TRBJ2-3
d_gene: TRBD2
CDR3aa: CASSRVTSGTLSTDTQYF
CDR3nt: TGCGCCAGCAGCCGTGTTACTAGCGGGACCCTTAGCACAGATACGCAGTATTTT

abundance: once
v_gene: TRBV11-3
j_gene: TRBJ2-7
d_gene: TRBD2
CDR3aa: CASSPSAGGNYEQYF
CDR3nt: TGTGCCAGCAGCCCATCCGCGGGAGGGAACTACGAGCAGTACTTC

abundance: NA
v_gene: TRBV5-8
j_gene: TRBJ2-3
d_gene: NA
CDR3aa: CASSFRDTDTQYF
CDR3nt: TGTGCCAGCAGCTTCAGGGATACAGATACGCAGTATTTT

abundance: NA
v_gene: TRBV7-9
j_gene: TRBJ2-4
d_gene: NA
CDR3aa: CASSLVDAGLAKNIQYF
CDR3nt: TGTGCCAGCAGCTTAGTAGACGCGGGATTAGCCAAAAACATTCAGTACTTC